This entry lists 10 T cell receptor beta chains sequenced from one sample in a study of T cell responses to AZD1222 COVID-19 vaccine. Sequenced by immunoSEQ multiplex PCR; TCRdb stores in-frame clones only, minus some. The data show over 100,000 clones, 70% to 90% seen once. The specimen comprised peripheral blood, sampled on day 0 of AZD1222 vaccination. These TCRs come from an adult in good health.

The chain links TRBV7-9 to TRBJ1-3; weak D call: TRBD1 (5 bases). The CDR3 is 16 amino acids. Germline CDR1 reads SEHNR; CDR2 reads FQNEAQ (reference sequence). V lost 1 base and J lost 0, with 10 bases in between. CDR3 DNA sequence: TGTGCCAGCAGCTTAGAACGGGGGGACTCTGGAAACACCATATATTTT. It specifies CASSLERGDSGNTIYF. Full variable domain (remainder filled in from reference TRBV7-9 and TRBJ1-3): DTGVSQNPRHKITKRGQNVTFRCDPISEHNRLYWYRQTLGQGPEFLTYFQNEAQLEKSRLLSDRFSAERPKGSFSTLEIQRTEQGDSAMYLCASSLERGDSGNTIYFGEGSWLTVV.

The chain has TRBV24-1 and TRBJ2-1; TRBD1 matches at 8 bases. The CDR3 is 15 residues long. The V and J ends lost 4 bases and 5 bases, in that order; junction bases with no gene match: 6. Germline V gene data show CDR1 as KGHDR and CDR2 as SFDVKD. The DNA of the CDR3 is TGTGCCACCAGTGACCCATCACAGGGGGACAATGAGCAGTTCTTC. Translation: CATSDPSQGDNEQFF.

This clone appeared a single time. This chain connects TRBV6-5 to TRBJ1-5, with D unclear. Per the germline V gene, CDR1 is MNHEY and CDR2 is SVGAGI. The CDR3 is made up of 15 amino acids. Trimming cost V 2 bases and J 0 bases, with 8 bases left between them. The CDR3 spells CASSYGLYSNQPQHF. CDR3 nucleotides: TGTGCCAGCAGTTACGGACTTTATAGCAATCAGCCCCAGCATTTT.

The V call is TRBV27, the J call TRBJ2-3; D is tentatively TRBD1 or TRBD2 (5 bases each). The V and J ends lost 5 bases and 11 bases respectively, with 23 bases between them. The length of the CDR3 is 15 residues. Germline CDR1 is MNHEY and CDR2 is SMNVEV (reference sequence). This CDR3 reads CASSARDGTWNGQYF. In DNA form, the CDR3 reads TGTGCCAGCAGTGCCCGGGACGGTACCTGGAACGGGCAGTATTTT.

The chain is built from TRBV6-1 and TRBJ1-6; D gene ambiguous. The CDR3 covers 17 residues. Trimming stripped 3 bases from V and 7 bases from J, with 19 bases between. CDR1 and CDR2 (germline): MNHNS, SASEGT. This CDR3 reads CASSDLGANKWNSPLHF. CDR3 bases: TGTGCCAGCAGTGATCTGGGCGCTAATAAGTGGAATTCACCCCTCCACTTT.

The chain recombines TRBV5-4 with TRBJ2-3; TRBD2 matches at 8 bases. Germline CDR1 is SGHNT and CDR2 is YYREEE (reference sequence). This CDR3 contains 15 residues. J was trimmed by 4 bases and V by 3 bases; bases with no gene match: 7. The CDR3 DNA reads TGTGCCAGCAGCTCAGGGACTAGTTTGGCAGATACGCAGTATTTT. Translated, it gives CASSSGTSLADTQYF.

The rearrangement joins TRBV28 to TRBJ1-2, with D possibly being TRBD1 (6 bases). Trimming removed 6 bases from V and 7 bases from J, with 15 bases in between. CDR3 length: 13 residues. Germline-derived CDR1 and CDR2 are MDHEN and SYDVKM. CDR3 sequence reads: CASRFGTLPGYTF. The CDR3 bases are TGTGCCAGCAGGTTCGGGACACTGCCTGGCTACACCTTC.

The chain has TRBV4-2 and TRBJ1-2; a possible D gene is TRBD1 (5 bases). The germline CDR1 and CDR2 sequences are LGHNA and YNFKEQ. The CDR3 has 15 residues. V lost 0 bases and J lost 0, with 8 bases in between. CDR3 DNA: TGTGCCAGCAGCCAAGATGGGGGAGCTAACTATGGCTACACCTTC. It translates to CASSQDGGANYGYTF.

CDR3 sequence reads: CASRRAGGYTF. CDR3 nucleotide sequence: TGTGCCAGCAGGAGAGCTGGTGGCTACACCTTC. The chain employs TRBV28 and TRBJ1-2; D call uncertain. Per germline, CDR1 MDHEN and CDR2 SYDVKM. The CDR3 loop spans 11 amino acids. Trimming cost V 6 bases and J 7 bases, with 9 bases left between them.

The chain links TRBV7-2 to TRBJ1-5; 10 nucleotides agree with TRBD1. Germline assignment: CDR1 SGHTA and CDR2 FQGNSA. Trimming took 0 bases from V and 9 from J; bases not matched to a gene: 5. This CDR3 comprises 15 residues. The CDR3 coding sequence is TGTGCCAGCAGCTTAGCTGGACAGGGGGTCGGGCCCCAGCATTTT. This gives the protein CASSLAGQGVGPQHF.